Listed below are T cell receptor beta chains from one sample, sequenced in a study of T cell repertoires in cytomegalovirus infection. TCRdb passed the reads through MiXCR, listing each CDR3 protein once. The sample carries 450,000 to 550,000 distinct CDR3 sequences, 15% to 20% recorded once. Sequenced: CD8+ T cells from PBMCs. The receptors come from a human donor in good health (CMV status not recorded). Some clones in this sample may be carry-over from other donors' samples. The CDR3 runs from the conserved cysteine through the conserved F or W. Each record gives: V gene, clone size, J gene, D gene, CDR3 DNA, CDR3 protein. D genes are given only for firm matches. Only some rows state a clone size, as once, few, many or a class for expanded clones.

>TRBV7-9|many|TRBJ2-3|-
TGTGCCAGCAGCGGACAGCGAGATACGCAGTATTTT
CASSGQRDTQYF
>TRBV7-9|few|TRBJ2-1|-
TGTGCCAGCAGGTCAGGGGGACTGGGGTACAATGAGCAGTTCTTC
CASRSGGLGYNEQFF
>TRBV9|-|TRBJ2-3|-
TGTGCCAGCAGCTTTCCCGGGACTTTGGGCCCAGATACGCAGTATTTT
CASSFPGTLGPDTQYF
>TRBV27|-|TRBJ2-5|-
TGTGCCAGCGGGGCGGCCGAGACCCAGTACTTC
CASGAAETQYF
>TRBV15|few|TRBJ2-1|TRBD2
TGTGCCACCAGCAGAGATCGGGGGGATGGAAGCTCCTACAATGAGCAGTTCTTC
CATSRDRGDGSSYNEQFF
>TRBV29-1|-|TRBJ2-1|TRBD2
TGCAGCGTTGCTAGCGGGACCTGCAATGAGCAGTTCTTC
CSVASGTCNEQFF
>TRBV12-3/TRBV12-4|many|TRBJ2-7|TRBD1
TGTGCCAGCAGTCCTGGACAGGTCTCCTACGAGCAGTACTTC
CASSPGQVSYEQYF
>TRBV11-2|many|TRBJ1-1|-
TGTGCCAGCAGCAGATGGGACATGATGAACACTGAAGCTTTCTTT
CASSRWDMMNTEAFF
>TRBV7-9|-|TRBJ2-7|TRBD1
TGTGCCAGCAGCTTAGCGGGACAGGGACCCTACGAGCAGTACTTC
CASSLAGQGPYEQYF
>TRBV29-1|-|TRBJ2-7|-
TGCAGCGTTGAATCCGGAACCACCTACGAGCAGTACTTC
CSVESGTTYEQYF
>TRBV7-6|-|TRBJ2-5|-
TGTGCCAGCGGCCCCCGGGGTGCCCAAGAGACCCAGTACTTC
CASGPRGAQETQYF
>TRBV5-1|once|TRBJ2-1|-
TGCGCCAGCGCCGCCGAGGCAAGCTCCTACAATGAGCAGTTCTTC
CASAAEASSYNEQFF
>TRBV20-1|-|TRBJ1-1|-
TGCAGTGCTAGAGATTGGGTGCAGGGCGGAGGGATCACTGAAGCTTTCTTT
CSARDWVQGGGITEAFF
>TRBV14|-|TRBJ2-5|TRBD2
TGTGCCAGCAGCCAAGACCCCCACCGGGAGGGTGGGGAGACCCAGTACTTC
CASSQDPHREGGETQYF
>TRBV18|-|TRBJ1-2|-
TGTGCCAGCTCACTCAGTGACACCCGCTATGGCTACACCTTC
CASSLSDTRYGYTF
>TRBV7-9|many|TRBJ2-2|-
TGTGCCAGCAGCTTTGCCGGACAGCCGAACACCGGGGAGCTGTTTTTT
CASSFAGQPNTGELFF
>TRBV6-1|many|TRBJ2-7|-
TGTGCCAGCAGTGAAGGAAGGAGATACGAGCAGTACTTC
CASSEGRRYEQYF
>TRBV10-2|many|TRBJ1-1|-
TGCGCCAGCAGTGAGAGCACTGAAGCTTTCTTT
CASSESTEAFF
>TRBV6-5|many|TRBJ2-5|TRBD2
TGTGCCAGCAGTCGCCCCCCTAGCGGGAGCAAAGAGACCCAGTACTTC
CASSRPPSGSKETQYF
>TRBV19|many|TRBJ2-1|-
TGTGCCAGTAGTATGGGACGGGGGAGCTCCTACAATGAGCAGTTCTTC
CASSMGRGSSYNEQFF
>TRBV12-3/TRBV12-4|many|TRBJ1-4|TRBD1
TGTGCCAGCAGGATCGTGGACAGGTCAACTAATGAAAAACTGTTTTTT
CASRIVDRSTNEKLFF
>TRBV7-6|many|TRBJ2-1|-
TGTGCCAGCAGCTTGAGGGGGGCTGGGGCCTACAATGAGCAGTTCTTC
CASSLRGAGAYNEQFF
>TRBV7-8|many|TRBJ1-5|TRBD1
TGTGCCAGCAGCCCCCGGACAGGATTCAATCAGCCCCAGCATTTT
CASSPRTGFNQPQHF
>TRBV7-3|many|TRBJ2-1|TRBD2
TGTGCCAGCAGCTTAGAGGGGCTAGCGGGAGGTTACAATGAGCAGTTCTTC
CASSLEGLAGGYNEQFF
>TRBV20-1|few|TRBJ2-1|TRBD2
TGCAGTGCTAGAGAAGACGTAGCGGGATTAAACAATGAGCAGTTCTTC
CSAREDVAGLNNEQFF
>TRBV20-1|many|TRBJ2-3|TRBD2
TGCAGTGCTAGAGATGTGGCGGGGGGCCACCTCCCCACAGATACGCAGTATTTT
CSARDVAGGHLPTDTQYF
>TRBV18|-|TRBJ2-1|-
TGTGCCAGCACCCGGACAGCTCAAGAGCAGTTCTTC
CASTRTAQEQFF
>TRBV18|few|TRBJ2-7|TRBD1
TGTGCCAGCTCACTCCCCGTGACAGGGAATGGCGAGCAGTACTTC
CASSLPVTGNGEQYF
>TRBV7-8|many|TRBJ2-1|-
TGTGCCAGCAGCTTAGGCGGAGTTGATGAGCAGTTCTTC
CASSLGGVDEQFF
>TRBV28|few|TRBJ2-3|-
TGTGCCAGCAGTCACTCCTCGGGACCGACCACAGATACGCAGTATTTT
CASSHSSGPTTDTQYF
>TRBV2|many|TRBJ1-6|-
TGTGCCAGCCGGACTATAAGTTCACCCCTCCACTTT
CASRTISSPLHF
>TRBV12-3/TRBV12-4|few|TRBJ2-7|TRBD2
TGTGCCAGCAGTTTCACTAGCGGGGGGTCCTACGAGCAGTACTTC
CASSFTSGGSYEQYF
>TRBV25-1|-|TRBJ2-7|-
TGTGCCAGCAGGGAGGGGCCTCTCTACGAGCAGTACTTC
CASREGPLYEQYF
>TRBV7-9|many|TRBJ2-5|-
TGTGCCAGCAGCTTTGGCGGAAGGCGGGAGACCCAGTACTTC
CASSFGGRRETQYF
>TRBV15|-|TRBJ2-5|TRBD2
TGTGCCACCAGCAGCCCCCGGGACTACAATACCCAGTACTTC
CATSSPRDYNTQYF
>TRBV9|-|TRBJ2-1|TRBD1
TGTGCCAGCAGCGTCCCCCAGGGGGCCCAAGGTGTTCAGCAGTTCTTC
CASSVPQGAQGVQQFF
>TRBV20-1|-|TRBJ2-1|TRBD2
TGCAGTGCTACCCCTGGGGGAGCGGGGGGGTACCCCGATGAGCAGTTCTTC
CSATPGGAGGYPDEQFF
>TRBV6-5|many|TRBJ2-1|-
TGTGCCAGCAGTTATGCCTCGGTCAATGAGCAGTTCTTC
CASSYASVNEQFF
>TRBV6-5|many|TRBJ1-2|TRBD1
TGTGCCAGCAGTTACCAGGGACAGGACGGCTACACCTTC
CASSYQGQDGYTF
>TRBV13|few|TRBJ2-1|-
TGTGCCAGCAGCTTAGCGGGGGCAGAAAATGAGCAGTTCTTC
CASSLAGAENEQFF
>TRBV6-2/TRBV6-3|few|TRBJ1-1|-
TGTGCCAGCAGTTCCGGACCCGGGCAAGCTTTCTTT
CASSSGPGQAFF
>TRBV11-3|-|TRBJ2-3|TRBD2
TGTGCCAGCAGCTCCGGGACTAGCGGGGGCCCACGCACAGATACGCAGTATTTT
CASSSGTSGGPRTDTQYF
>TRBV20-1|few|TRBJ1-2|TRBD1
TGCAGTGCTGGAGGGGGCGTCTATGGCTACACCTTC
CSAGGGVYGYTF
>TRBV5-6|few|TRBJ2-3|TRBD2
TGTGCCAGCAGCCCGGGACTAGTTGGCACAGATACGCAGTATTTT
CASSPGLVGTDTQYF
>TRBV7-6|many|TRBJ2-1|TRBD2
TGTGCCAGCAGCCCCCGGAATAGCGGGAGGGTTGAGCAGTTCTTC
CASSPRNSGRVEQFF
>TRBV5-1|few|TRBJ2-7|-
TGCGCCAGCAGCTCGGCTAGTACCCGCGAGCAGTACTTC
CASSSASTREQYF
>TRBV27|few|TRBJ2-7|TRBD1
TGTGCCAGCAGTTTATCCAGGACAGGGGCCTCCTACGAGCAGTACTTC
CASSLSRTGASYEQYF
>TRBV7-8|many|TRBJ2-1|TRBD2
TGTGCCAGCAGCGGACTAGACGGGAGCCACAATGAGCAGTTCTTC
CASSGLDGSHNEQFF
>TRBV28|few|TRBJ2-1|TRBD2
TGTGCCAGCAGGACCCAGCGGGAGGGGGGGGATGAGCAGTTCTTC
CASRTQREGGDEQFF